Given below is one TCR beta chain in context. Only one count was recorded for this clone. The clone's antigen remains unknown. Per-base quality was not reported, and no clone a single base away is much larger than it. TCR CDR3 regions were amplified from genomic DNA by multiplex PCR using the deep immunoSEQ assay. For each cell subset, the extracted genomic DNA was distributed evenly across all wells of several immunoSEQ 96-well plates, and each plate served as one replicate. Each replicate PCR for sorted subsets received about 200 ng genomic DNA, equal to about 29,000 T cell genomes. Purified libraries were quantified with a Qubit 3.0 fluorometer, sized on a Bioanalyzer 2100, and re-quantified with the KAPA Library Quantification kit. Every immunoSEQ 96-well plate was sequenced on a separate single-read 150-cycle Illumina NextSeq 550 flow cell. On the study's bioinformatics: The immunoSEQ output contained only junctional sequences without quality scores, so filtering could not match that applied to full-length reads. To assign V/J genes and CDR3, sequences were annotated using PyIR, a Python wrapper for IgBLAST v1.9, with IMGT germline references. Reads were removed for weak V/J assignments (E-value above 1e-6), missing CDR3, stop codons, out-of-frame junctions, or ambiguous translated residues. V3J clonotypes were defined as sequences sharing the same inferred V gene, J gene, and CDR3 amino acid sequence. Percentage overlap between repertoires was computed as shared unique clonotypes divided by the size of the smaller repertoire. Three approaches were used to assess repertoire richness: RTK rarefaction, the Chao1 estimator, and Recon v2.1 estimates of unobserved clonotypes. OLGA was used to compute generation probabilities for all TCRbeta clonotypes that the gDNA method yielded from a few donors. This is the immuneACCESS table as TCRdb keeps it, with only in-frame sequences that have V and J called. A part of the clones is gone; compared with another copy, unresolved V genes explain less than half, and the rest is unexplained. V and J calls and clone size are those listed in that table; D and trimming were worked out from the DNA. The sample table records around 980,000 clones; around 78% of these occur just once. The top ten clones comprise roughly 0.61% of the sample.

The data derive from a study of shared clonotypes between healthy human individuals (dated by TCRdb to about 2020). Broadly, across the study: The cohort included three men and a couple of women between 18 and 49 years of age. For each donor, CD4 naive and CD4 memory were each given three plates, CD8 naive was given two plates, and CD8 memory was given one plate. Blood TCR repertoires of five healthy adults were deeply sequenced to estimate repertoire size and the extent of clonotype sharing between individuals. Different laboratories and diverse techniques were used to prepare libraries and sequence TCR repertoires, to increase sequencing depth and limit assay-specific biases. Leukapheresis yielded between about 0.8 and 8.9 billion PBMCs per donor. Summary of the overall study and its limitations: Estimated clonotype richness was generally larger for naive than for memory subsets. Even with the large sequencing depth, rarefaction of the sorted-subset datasets indicated that sequencing was incomplete. Because the study included a small number of donors, the genetic and exposure-history diversity represented was limited. Sampling was limited to blood, and TCR repertoires in tissue likely differ from TCR repertoires in blood. Across four donors, 4.5% to 6.5% of naive CD4, around 3.5% of naive CD8, 2% to 2.5% of memory CD4, and roughly 0.4% of memory CD8 clonotypes were shared. Based on pairwise subsampling, the degree of clonotype sharing among donors was expected to be affected by sequencing depth. Compared with non-shared clonotypes, clonotypes shared by all four sorted-subset donors had higher generation probabilities.

Spanning cysteine to phenylalanine, the CDR3 consists of 15 amino acids. Only the CDR3 DNA stays, 45 bases, in frame from base 1. CDR1 is given as KGHSH and CDR2 as LQKENI, both from the germline V gene. Deletion took 1 base off V and 1 base off J, with a span of 10 bases between the germline ends. The donors were healthy, HIV-negative adults with no recently reported acute infections or vaccinations. Every donor was a Caucasian adult residing in Nashville, Tennessee, USA. Magnetic negative selection was used to enrich CD4+ T cells, after which naive cells were positively selected on CD45RA and the negative fraction became the memory subset. Blood was obtained by leukapheresis, after which PBMCs were separated by Ficoll-Histopaque density gradient centrifugation and cryopreserved in liquid nitrogen vapor phase. Purity and quantity of every magnetically sorted T cell population were checked by analytical flow cytometry. Each sorted fraction had its genomic DNA isolated and then quantified by UV absorbance on a Nanodrop 2000c.

Recombination connected TRBV18 to TRBJ2-5, with the D gene not confidently named. The receptor was isolated from a man in his late teens or twenties in good health. Some clones in this sample may be carry-over from other donors' samples. The sequenced sample was memory CD4+ T cells from PBMCs. The cell subset or site label of this sample denotes: CD45RA-negative fraction. The sequence in DNA is TGTGCCAGCTCACCACGTCTATTATCCCAAGAGACCCAGTACTTC. Translation gives CASSPRLLSQETQYF.